This TCR beta chain comes out of a study of cytomegalovirus exposure and HLA in healthy donors. The PCR had 60 Vbeta and 13 Jbeta primers. In the original analysis: The authors later counted around 80 million unique TCR beta chains, roughly 11 million of them shared. Sequenced by immunoSEQ multiplex PCR; TCRdb stores in-frame clones only, minus some. V and J calls and clone size are as listed in that table; D and trimming were resolved from the DNA. In the table there are 200,000 or so clones, 80% to 90% of which are singletons. Study conclusions and caveats: In vitro, a few CMV-associated chains proved specific for CMV antigens. The authors listed approximately 160 TCR beta chains as cytomegalovirus-associated.

About this clone: What it binds is not known.

CDR3 length: 17 amino acids. Trimming took off 1 base at V and 0 bases at J, with 10 bases between the two ends. Germline CDR1 and CDR2: PRHDT and FYEKMQ (reference sequence). The TCR comes from a young man in good health and CMV-seronegative. V usage is TRBV13 and J usage is TRBJ2-6; perhaps TRBD1 as D (5 bases). The material sequenced was PBMCs. The CDR3, as DNA: TGTGCCAGCAGCTTAGAGGGGCGGAGCTCTGGGGCCAACGTCCTGACTTTC. It is translated as CASSLEGRSSGANVLTF. The variable domain in full, completed from reference TRBV13 and TRBJ2-6, reads AAGVIQSPRHLIKEKRETATLKCYPIPRHDTVYWYQQGPGQDPQFLISFYEKMQSDKGSIPDRFSAQQFSDYHSELNMSSLELGDSALYFCASSLEGRSSGANVLTFGAGSRLTVL.